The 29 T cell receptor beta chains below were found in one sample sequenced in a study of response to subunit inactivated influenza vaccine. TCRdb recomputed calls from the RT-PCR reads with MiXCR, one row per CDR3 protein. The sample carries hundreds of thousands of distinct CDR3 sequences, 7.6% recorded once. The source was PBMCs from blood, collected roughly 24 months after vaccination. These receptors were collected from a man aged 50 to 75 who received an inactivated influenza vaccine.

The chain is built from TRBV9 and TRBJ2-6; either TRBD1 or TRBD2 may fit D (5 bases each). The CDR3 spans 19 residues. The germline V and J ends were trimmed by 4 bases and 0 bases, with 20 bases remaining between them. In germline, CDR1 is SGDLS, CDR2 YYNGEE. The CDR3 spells CASSFSPGPANSGANVLTF. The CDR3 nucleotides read TGTGCCAGCAGCTTCTCCCCGGGACCGGCGAACTCTGGGGCCAACGTCCTGACTTTC.

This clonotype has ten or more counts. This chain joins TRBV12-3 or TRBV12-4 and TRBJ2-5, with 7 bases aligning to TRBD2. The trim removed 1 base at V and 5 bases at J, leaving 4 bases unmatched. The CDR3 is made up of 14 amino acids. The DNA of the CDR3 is TGTGCCAGCAGTTTAGGCGGGAGACCCGAGACCCAGTACTTC. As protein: CASSLGGRPETQYF.

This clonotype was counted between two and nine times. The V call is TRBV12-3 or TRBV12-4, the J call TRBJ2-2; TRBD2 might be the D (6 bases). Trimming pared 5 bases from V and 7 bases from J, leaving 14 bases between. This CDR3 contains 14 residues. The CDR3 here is CASSQYQGGGELFF. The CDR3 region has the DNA TGTGCCAGCAGTCAGTACCAGGGAGGCGGGGAGCTGTTTTTT.

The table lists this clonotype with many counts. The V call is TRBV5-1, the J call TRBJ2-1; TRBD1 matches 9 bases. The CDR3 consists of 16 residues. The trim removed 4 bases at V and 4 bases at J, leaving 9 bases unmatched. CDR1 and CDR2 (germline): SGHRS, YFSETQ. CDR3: CASSISGTGSYNEQFF. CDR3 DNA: TGCGCCAGCAGCATCTCCGGGACAGGGAGTTACAATGAGCAGTTCTTC.

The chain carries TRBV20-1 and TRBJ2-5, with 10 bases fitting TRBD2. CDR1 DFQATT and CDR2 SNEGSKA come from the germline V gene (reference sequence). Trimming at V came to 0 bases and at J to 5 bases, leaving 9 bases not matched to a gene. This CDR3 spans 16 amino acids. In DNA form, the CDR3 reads TGCAGTGCTAGAGATGTCAGCGGGGGGGCCCGGGAGACCCAGTACTTC. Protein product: CSARDVSGGARETQYF.

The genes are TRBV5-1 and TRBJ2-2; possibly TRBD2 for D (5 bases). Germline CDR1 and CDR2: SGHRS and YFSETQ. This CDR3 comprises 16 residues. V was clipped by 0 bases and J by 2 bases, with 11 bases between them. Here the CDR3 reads CASSLVGLTNTGELFF. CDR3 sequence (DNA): TGCGCCAGCAGCTTGGTTGGACTGACCAACACCGGGGAGCTGTTTTTT.

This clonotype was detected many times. The CDR3 sequence is CASSYGQTTNEKLFF. For the CDR3, the DNA is TGCGCCAGCAGCTATGGACAGACAACTAATGAAAAACTGTTTTTT. The rearrangement joins TRBV5-1 to TRBJ1-4; tentative D call: TRBD1 (6 bases). The CDR3 contains 15 residues. V lost 3 bases, J lost 0 bases, and 9 bases lay in between. Germline values: CDR1 SGHRS, CDR2 YFSETQ.

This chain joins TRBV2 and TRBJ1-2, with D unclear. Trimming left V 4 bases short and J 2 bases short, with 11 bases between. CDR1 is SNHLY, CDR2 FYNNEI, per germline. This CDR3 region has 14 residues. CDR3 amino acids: CASSVDIGNYGYTF. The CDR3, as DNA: TGTGCCAGCAGTGTCGATATTGGGAACTATGGCTACACCTTC.

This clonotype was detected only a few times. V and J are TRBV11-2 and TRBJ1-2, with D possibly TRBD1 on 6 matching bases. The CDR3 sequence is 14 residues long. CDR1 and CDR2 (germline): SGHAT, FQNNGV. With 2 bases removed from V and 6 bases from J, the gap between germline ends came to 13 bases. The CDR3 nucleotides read TGTGCCAGCAGCTTAATGGGGGGCGCAAATGGCTACACCTTC. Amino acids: CASSLMGGANGYTF. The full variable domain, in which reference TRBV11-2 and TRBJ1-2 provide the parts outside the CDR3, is EAGVAQSPRYKIIEKRQSVAFWCNPISGHATLYWYQQILGQGPKLLIQFQNNGVVDDSQLPKDRFSAERLKGVDSTLKIQPAKLEDSAVYLCASSLMGGANGYTFGSGTRLTVV.

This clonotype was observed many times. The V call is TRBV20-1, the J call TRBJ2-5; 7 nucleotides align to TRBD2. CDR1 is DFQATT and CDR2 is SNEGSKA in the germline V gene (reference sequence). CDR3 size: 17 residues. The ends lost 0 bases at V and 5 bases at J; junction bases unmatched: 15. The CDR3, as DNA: TGCAGTGCTAGAGAGCCTGGGGGTGGCGGGAGAAGGGAGACCCAGTACTTC. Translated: CSAREPGGGGRRETQYF.

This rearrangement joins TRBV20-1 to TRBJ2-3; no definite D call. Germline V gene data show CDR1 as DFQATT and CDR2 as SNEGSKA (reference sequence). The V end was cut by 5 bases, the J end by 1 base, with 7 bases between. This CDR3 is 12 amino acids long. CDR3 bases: TGCAGTGCTCTACCCCGCACAGATACGCAGTATTTT. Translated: CSALPRTDTQYF.

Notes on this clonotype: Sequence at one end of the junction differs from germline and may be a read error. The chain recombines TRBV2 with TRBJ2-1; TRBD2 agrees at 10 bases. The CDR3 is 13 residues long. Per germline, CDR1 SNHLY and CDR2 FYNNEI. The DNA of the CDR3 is TGTGCCAGCGGACTAGCGGCCCGTGCTGAGGAGTTCTTC. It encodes CASGLAARAEEFF.

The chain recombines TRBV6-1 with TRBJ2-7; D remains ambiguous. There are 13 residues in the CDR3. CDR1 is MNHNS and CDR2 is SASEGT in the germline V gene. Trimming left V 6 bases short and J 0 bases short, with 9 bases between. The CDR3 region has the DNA TGTGCCAGCAGCTCGGCAGTCTCCTACGAGCAGTACTTC. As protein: CASSSAVSYEQYF.

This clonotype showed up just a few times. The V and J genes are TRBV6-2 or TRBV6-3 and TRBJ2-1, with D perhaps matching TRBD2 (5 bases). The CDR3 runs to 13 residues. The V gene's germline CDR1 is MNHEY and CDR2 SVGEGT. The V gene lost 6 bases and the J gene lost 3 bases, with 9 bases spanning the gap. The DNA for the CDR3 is TGTGCCAGCAGGCAGCGGAGCTACAATGAGCAGTTCTTC. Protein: CASRQRSYNEQFF.

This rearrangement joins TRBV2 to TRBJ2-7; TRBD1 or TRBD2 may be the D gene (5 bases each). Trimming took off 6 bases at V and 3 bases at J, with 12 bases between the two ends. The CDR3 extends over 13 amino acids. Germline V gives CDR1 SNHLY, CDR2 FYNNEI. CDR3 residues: CASRVEGNYEQYF. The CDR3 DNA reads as TGTGCCAGCAGGGTAGAGGGGAACTACGAGCAGTACTTC. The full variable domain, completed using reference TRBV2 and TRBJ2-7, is EPEVTQTPSHQVTQMGQEVILRCVPISNHLYFYWYRQILGQKVEFLVSFYNNEISEKSEIFDDQFSVERPDGSNFTLKIRSTKLEDSAMYFCASRVEGNYEQYFGPGTRLTVT.

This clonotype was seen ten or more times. CDR3 in DNA: TGTGCCAGCACCCTGACTAGGAAGGGGGACGAGCAGTACTTC. Protein sequence: CASTLTRKGDEQYF. V usage is TRBV12-3 or TRBV12-4 and J usage is TRBJ2-7, with D perhaps given as TRBD1 or TRBD2 (6 bases each). V shed 7 bases and J shed 5 bases, with 18 bases lying between them. The CDR3 loop spans 14 amino acids.

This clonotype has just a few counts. The CDR3 here is CASSYRLSSYEQYF. In nucleotides, the CDR3 is TGCGCCAGCAGCTACCGTCTTAGCTCCTACGAGCAGTACTTC. The V gene is TRBV4-3, the J gene TRBJ2-7; D gene ambiguous. Trimming removed 5 bases from V and 0 bases from J, with 11 bases in between. This CDR3 is built from 14 residues. Germline lookup yields CDR1 LGHNA and CDR2 YSLEER.

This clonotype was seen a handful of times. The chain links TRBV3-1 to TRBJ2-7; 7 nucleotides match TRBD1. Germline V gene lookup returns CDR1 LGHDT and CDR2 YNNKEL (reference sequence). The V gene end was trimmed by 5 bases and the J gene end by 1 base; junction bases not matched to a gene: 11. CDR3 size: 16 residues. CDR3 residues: CASSGIRDRGSYEQYF. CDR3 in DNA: TGTGCCAGCAGCGGGATCCGGGACAGAGGTTCCTACGAGCAGTACTTC.

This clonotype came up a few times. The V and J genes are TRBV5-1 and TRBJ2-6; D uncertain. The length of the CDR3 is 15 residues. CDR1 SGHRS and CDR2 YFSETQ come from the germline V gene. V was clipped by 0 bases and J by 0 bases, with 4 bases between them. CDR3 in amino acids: CASSLESSGANVLTF. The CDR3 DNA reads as TGCGCCAGCAGCTTGGAGTCCTCTGGGGCCAACGTCCTGACTTTC.

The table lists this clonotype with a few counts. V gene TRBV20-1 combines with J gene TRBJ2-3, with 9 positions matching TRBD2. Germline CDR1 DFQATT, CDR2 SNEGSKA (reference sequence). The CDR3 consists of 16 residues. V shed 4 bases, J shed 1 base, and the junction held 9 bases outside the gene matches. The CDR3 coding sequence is TGCAGTGCTAATAGCGCTAGCGGGATACGCACAGATACGCAGTATTTT. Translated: CSANSASGIRTDTQYF.

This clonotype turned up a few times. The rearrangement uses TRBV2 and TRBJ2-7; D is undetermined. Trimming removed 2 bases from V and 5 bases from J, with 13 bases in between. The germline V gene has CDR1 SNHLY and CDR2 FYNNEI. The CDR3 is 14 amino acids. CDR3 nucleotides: TGTGCCAGCAGTGAACAAGGGCAGTCGGACGAGCAGTACTTC. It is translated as CASSEQGQSDEQYF.

The CDR3 DNA is TGCGCCAGCAGCCCCGGAGTCAGTTCACCCCTCCACTTT. Translating it yields CASSPGVSSPLHF. J is TRBJ1-6 and V is TRBV5-1; no reliable D call. This CDR3 region has 13 residues. CDR1 is SGHRS, CDR2 YFSETQ, per germline. V gave up 4 bases and J gave up 9 bases, with 11 bases separating them. Supplemented by reference TRBV5-1 and TRBJ1-6, the full variable domain reads KAGVTQTPRYLIKTRGQQVTLSCSPISGHRSVSWYQQTPGQGLQFLFEYFSETQRNKGNFPGRFSGRQFSNSRSEMNVSTLELGDSALYLCASSPGVSSPLHFGNGTRLTVT.

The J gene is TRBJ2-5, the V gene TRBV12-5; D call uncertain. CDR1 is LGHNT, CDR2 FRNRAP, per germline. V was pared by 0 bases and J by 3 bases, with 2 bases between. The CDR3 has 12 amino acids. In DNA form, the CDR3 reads TGTGCTAGTGGTTTGGTAGAAGAGACCCAGTACTTC. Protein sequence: CASGLVEETQYF.

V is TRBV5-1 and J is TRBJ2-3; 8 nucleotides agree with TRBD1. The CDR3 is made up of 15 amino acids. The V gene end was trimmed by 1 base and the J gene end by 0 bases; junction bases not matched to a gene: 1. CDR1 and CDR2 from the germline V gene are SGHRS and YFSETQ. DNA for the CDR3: TGCGCCAGCAGCTTGTGGACAGGGAGCACAGATACGCAGTATTTT. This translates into CASSLWTGSTDTQYF. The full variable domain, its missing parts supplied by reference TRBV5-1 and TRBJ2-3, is KAGVTQTPRYLIKTRGQQVTLSCSPISGHRSVSWYQQTPGQGLQFLFEYFSETQRNKGNFPGRFSGRQFSNSRSEMNVSTLELGDSALYLCASSLWTGSTDTQYFGPGTRLTVL.

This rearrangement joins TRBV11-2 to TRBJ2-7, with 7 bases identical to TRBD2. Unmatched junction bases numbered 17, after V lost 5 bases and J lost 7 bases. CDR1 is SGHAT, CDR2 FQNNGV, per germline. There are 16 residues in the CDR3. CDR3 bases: TGTGCCAGCAGCCCGCTGGCGGGAGTTACCACGGGAGAGCAGTACTTC. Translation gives CASSPLAGVTTGEQYF. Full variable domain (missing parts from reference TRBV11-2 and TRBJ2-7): EAGVAQSPRYKIIEKRQSVAFWCNPISGHATLYWYQQILGQGPKLLIQFQNNGVVDDSQLPKDRFSAERLKGVDSTLKIQPAKLEDSAVYLCASSPLAGVTTGEQYFGPGTRLTVT.

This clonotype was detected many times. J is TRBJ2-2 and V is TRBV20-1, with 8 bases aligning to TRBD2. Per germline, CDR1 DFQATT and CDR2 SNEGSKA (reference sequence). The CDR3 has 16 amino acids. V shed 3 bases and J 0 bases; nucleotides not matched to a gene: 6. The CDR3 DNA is TGCAGTGCTAGCTGGCTAGCGGGCACGAACACCGGGGAGCTGTTTTTT. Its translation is CSASWLAGTNTGELFF.

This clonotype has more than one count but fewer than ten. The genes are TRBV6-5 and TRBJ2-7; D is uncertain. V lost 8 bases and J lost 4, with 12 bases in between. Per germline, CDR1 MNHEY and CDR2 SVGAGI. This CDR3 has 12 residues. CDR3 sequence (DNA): TGTGCCAGCGGGTCAGCCAAGTACGAGCAGTACTTC. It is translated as CASGSAKYEQYF.

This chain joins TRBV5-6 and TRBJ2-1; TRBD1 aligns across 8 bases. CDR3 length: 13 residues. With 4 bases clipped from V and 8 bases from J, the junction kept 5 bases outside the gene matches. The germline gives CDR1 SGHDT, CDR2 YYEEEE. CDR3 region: CASSGTGYHEQFF. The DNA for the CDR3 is TGTGCCAGCAGCGGGACAGGTTACCATGAGCAGTTCTTC.

The CDR3 is CASSIGVISNQPQHF. The CDR3, as DNA: TGTGCCAGTAGTATAGGAGTTATTAGCAATCAGCCCCAGCATTTT. The chain is built from TRBV19 and TRBJ1-5; D is uncertain. The CDR3 covers 15 residues. V was trimmed by 1 base and J by 0 bases, leaving 7 bases between them. Germline V gene data show CDR1 as LNHDA and CDR2 as SQIVND (reference sequence).